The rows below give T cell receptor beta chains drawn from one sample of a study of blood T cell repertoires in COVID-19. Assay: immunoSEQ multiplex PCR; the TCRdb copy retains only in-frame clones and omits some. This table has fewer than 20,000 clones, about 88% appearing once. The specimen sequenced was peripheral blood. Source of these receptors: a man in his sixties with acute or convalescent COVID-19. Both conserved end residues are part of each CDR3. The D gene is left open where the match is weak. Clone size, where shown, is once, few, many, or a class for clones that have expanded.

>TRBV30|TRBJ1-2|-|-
CAWSFATNKINYGYTF
TGTGCCTGGAGTTTTGCTACTAACAAAATCAACTATGGCTACACCTTC
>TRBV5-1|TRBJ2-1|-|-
CASSLQGTTYNEQFF
TGCGCCAGCAGCTTGCAGGGTACGACCTACAATGAGCAGTTCTTC
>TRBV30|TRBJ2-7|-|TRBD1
CAWSGDRGSYEQYF
TGTGCCTGGAGCGGGGACAGGGGGTCCTACGAGCAGTACTTC
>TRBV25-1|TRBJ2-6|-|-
CASTGGNRAGANVLTF
TGTGCCAGCACAGGAGGCAACAGGGCTGGGGCCAACGTCCTGACTTTC
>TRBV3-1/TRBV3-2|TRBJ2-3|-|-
CASSQDLSAEGTDTQYF
TGTGCCAGCAGCCAAGATCTGAGCGCCGAAGGCACAGATACGCAGTATTTT
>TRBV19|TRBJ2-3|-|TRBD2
CASSMAGGILTDTQYF
TGTGCCAGTAGTATGGCGGGAGGGATCCTCACAGATACGCAGTATTTT
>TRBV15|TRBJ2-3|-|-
CATSVVSANTQYF
TGTGCCACCAGCGTTGTCAGTGCAAATACGCAGTATTTT
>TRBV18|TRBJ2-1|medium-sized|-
CASSPPTRRGDEQFF
TGTGCCAGCTCACCCCCTACCCGCAGGGGTGATGAGCAGTTCTTC
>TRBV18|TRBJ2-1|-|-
CASSPWFEAANEQFF
TGTGCCAGCTCACCCTGGTTTGAGGCTGCCAATGAGCAGTTCTTC
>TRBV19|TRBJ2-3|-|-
CASSGASTDTQYF
TGTGCCAGTAGCGGAGCTAGCACAGATACGCAGTATTTT
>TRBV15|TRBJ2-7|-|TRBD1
CATGKGTGTYEQYF
TGTGCCACCGGGAAGGGGACAGGGACGTACGAGCAGTACTTC